This T cell receptor beta chain was sequenced during a study of blood T cell repertoires in COVID-19. In the study's own analysis: Amplifying reference gene primers gave estimates of nucleated cell counts. The data were produced by immunoSEQ multiplex PCR, yet TCRdb's version contains in-frame clones alone and is incomplete. D and trimming were read from the DNA, whereas the V and J calls and clone size are those reported in that table. Among some 120,000 clones listed, around 87% were seen once. V was clipped by 4 bases and J by 4 bases; unmatched bases: 8. The germline CDR1 and CDR2 sequences are SGHRS and YFSETQ. CDR3 size: 15 residues.

V is TRBV5-1 and J is TRBJ2-1; the match to TRBD2 covers 7 bases. The TCR comes from a man in his 70s with active or convalescent COVID-19. Source material: peripheral blood. CDR3 protein: CASSETSPSYNEQFF. CDR3 sequence (DNA): TGCGCCAGCAGCGAGACTAGCCCTTCTTACAATGAGCAGTTCTTC.